The 5 T cell receptor beta chains below come from one sample, sequenced in a study of vaccination and CD4 T cells after COVID-19. An Oncomine TCR Beta short-read assay was used to sequence the DNA from cultured CD4+ T cells. Via MiXCR, TCRdb re-called the PCR reads, giving one row per CDR3 protein. The sample consists of 6,500 to 8,000 distinct CDR3 sequences, about 60% of them appearing once. Treatment in this sample: roughly ten-day PBMC culture with coronavirus spike peptide pools or control peptides (ViraFEST assay). One should note that the unexposed donor's CD4+ T cells were collected before the COVID-19 pandemic (2011-2018). Antigens of these TCRs are unknown. Sequences were obtained from CD4+ T cells from blood, cultured in vitro. The source of these receptors is a human donor in good health.

The chain links TRBV7-2 to TRBJ2-1, with a possible D match to TRBD2 (5 bases). The length of the CDR3 is 13 residues. V dropped 3 bases and J dropped 3 bases, with 6 bases sitting between them. Per the germline V gene, CDR1 is SGHTA and CDR2 is FQGNSA. CDR3 residues: CASSFAGYNEQFF. As DNA, the CDR3 is TGTGCCAGCAGCTTCGCGGGCTACAATGAGCAGTTCTTC.

The J gene is TRBJ2-3, the V gene TRBV30; 10 nucleotides line up with TRBD2. The V and J ends lost 7 bases and 4 bases, in that order; junction bases with no gene match: 8. Germline loops: CDR1 GTSNPN, CDR2 SVGIG (reference sequence). This CDR3 contains 14 residues. The CDR3 here is CAYATSGYPDTQYF. The CDR3 nucleotides are TGTGCCTACGCGACTAGCGGGTATCCAGATACGCAGTATTTT.

The chain combines TRBV15 with TRBJ1-3, with 8 bases fitting TRBD1. This CDR3 has 17 amino acids. The germline V gene encodes CDR1 LNHNV and CDR2 YYDKDF (reference sequence). The junction had 6 bases not matched to a gene; V was cut back by 2 bases and J by 0 bases. The CDR3 reads CATSRPQGALSGNTIYF. The CDR3 DNA is TGTGCCACCAGCAGACCTCAGGGGGCCCTCTCTGGAAACACCATATATTTT.

This clonotype has more than one count but fewer than ten. The rearrangement links TRBV6-1 to TRBJ2-5; weak D call: TRBD1 (6 bases). This CDR3 is built from 13 residues. Germline CDR1 reads MNHNS; CDR2 reads SASEGT. V shed 8 bases and J shed 7 bases, with 17 bases lying between them. The CDR3 is CASWGIQGATQYF. CDR3 nucleotide sequence: TGTGCCAGCTGGGGAATACAGGGAGCGACCCAGTACTTC.

This clonotype came up a few times. CDR3 sequence: CASSQDQDLKQYF. The CDR3 nucleotides read TGTGCCAGCAGCCAGGACCAAGACCTCAAGCAGTACTTC. The chain employs TRBV11-2 and TRBJ2-7; D is uncertain. The CDR3 has 13 amino acids. Trimming took off 5 bases at V and 8 bases at J, with 16 bases between the two ends. Germline CDR1 and CDR2: SGHAT and FQNNGV.